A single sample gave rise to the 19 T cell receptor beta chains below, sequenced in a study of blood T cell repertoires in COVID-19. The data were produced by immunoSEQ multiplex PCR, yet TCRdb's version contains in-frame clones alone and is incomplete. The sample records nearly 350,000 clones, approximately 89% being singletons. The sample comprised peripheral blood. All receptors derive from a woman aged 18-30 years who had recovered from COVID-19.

CDR3 loop: CASSLDRGHVSNEQFF. The CDR3 DNA sequence: TGTGCCAGCAGCTTAGATCGGGGACACGTTAGCAATGAGCAGTTCTTC. The chain combines TRBV11-3 with TRBJ2-1, with D maybe TRBD1 (6 bases). Deletions cut 0 bases from V and 6 bases from J, with 15 bases between. This CDR3 region has 16 residues. The germline gives CDR1 SGHNT, CDR2 YENEEA.

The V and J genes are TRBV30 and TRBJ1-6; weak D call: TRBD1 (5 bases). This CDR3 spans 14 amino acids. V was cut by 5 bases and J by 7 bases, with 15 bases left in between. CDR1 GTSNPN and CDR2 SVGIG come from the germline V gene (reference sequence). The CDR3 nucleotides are TGTGCCTGGTCCTTGGGCGGGGGAAATTCACCCCTCCACTTT. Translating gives CAWSLGGGNSPLHF.

The CDR3 nucleotides are TGTGCCACCAGCACCATCACAGATACGCAGTATTTT. Amino acid sequence: CATSTITDTQYF. This chain links TRBV15 with TRBJ2-3; D is ambiguous. From germline, CDR1 is LNHNV and CDR2 YYDKDF (reference sequence). This CDR3 contains 12 residues. V was clipped by 4 bases and J by 2 bases, with 4 bases between them.

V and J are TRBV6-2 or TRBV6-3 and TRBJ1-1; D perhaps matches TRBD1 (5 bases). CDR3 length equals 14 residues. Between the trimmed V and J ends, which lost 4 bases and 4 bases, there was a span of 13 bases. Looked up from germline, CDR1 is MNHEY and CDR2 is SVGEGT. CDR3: CASSFRGEGTEAFF. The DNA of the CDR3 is TGTGCCAGCAGTTTCCGGGGGGAGGGCACTGAAGCTTTCTTT.

The CDR3 DNA sequence: TGTGCCATCAGTTTGGCGGGGGAAGGCTACACCTTC. Translated, it gives CAISLAGEGYTF. V and J are TRBV10-3 and TRBJ1-2; TRBD1 might be the D (5 bases). Looked up from germline, CDR1 is ENHRY and CDR2 is SYGVKD. V shed 5 bases and J shed 8 bases, with 12 bases lying between them. The length of the CDR3 is 12 residues.

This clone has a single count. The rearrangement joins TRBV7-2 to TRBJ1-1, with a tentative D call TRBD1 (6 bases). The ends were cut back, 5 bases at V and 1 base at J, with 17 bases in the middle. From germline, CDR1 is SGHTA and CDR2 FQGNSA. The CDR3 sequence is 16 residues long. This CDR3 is CASSLEVGARNTEAFF. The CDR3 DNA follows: TGTGCCAGCAGCCTCGAGGTGGGGGCGCGGAACACTGAAGCTTTCTTT.

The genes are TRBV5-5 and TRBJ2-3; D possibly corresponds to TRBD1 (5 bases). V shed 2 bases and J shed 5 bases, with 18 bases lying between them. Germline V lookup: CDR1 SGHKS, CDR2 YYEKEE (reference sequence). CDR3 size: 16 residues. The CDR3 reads CASSLVGKGRIDTQYF. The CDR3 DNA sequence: TGTGCCAGCAGCTTAGTAGGCAAGGGGCGAATAGATACGCAGTATTTT.

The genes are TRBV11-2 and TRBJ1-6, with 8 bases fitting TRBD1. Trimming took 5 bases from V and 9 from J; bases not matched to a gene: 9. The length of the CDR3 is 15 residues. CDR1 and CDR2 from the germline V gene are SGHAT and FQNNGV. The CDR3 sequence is CASSEGGTGGSPLHF. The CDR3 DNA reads TGTGCCAGCAGCGAGGGGGGGACAGGCGGTTCACCCCTCCACTTT. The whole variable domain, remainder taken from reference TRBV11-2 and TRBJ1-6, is EAGVAQSPRYKIIEKRQSVAFWCNPISGHATLYWYQQILGQGPKLLIQFQNNGVVDDSQLPKDRFSAERLKGVDSTLKIQPAKLEDSAVYLCASSEGGTGGSPLHFGNGTRLTVT.

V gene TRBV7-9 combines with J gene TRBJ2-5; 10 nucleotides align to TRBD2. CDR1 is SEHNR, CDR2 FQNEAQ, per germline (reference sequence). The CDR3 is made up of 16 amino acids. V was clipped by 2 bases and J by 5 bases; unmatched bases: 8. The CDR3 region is CASSLLAGVVDETQYF. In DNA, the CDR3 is TGTGCCAGCAGCTTACTAGCGGGAGTGGTAGACGAGACCCAGTACTTC.

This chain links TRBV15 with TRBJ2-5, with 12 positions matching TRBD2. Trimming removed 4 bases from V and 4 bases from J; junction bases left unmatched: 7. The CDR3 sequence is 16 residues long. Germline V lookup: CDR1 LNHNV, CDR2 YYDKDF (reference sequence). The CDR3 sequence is CATSTPSGRAGETQYF. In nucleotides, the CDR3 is TGTGCCACCAGCACTCCTAGCGGGAGGGCCGGAGAGACCCAGTACTTC. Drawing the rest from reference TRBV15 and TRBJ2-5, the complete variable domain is DAMVIQNPRYQVTQFGKPVTLSCSQTLNHNVMYWYQQKSSQAPKLLFHYYDKDFNNEADTPDNFQSRRPNTSFCFLDIRSPGLGDTAMYLCATSTPSGRAGETQYFGPGTRLLVL.

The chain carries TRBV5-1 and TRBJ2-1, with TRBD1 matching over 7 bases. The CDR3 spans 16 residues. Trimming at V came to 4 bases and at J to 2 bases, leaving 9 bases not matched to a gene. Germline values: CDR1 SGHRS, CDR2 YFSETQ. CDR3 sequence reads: CASSTTRQGTYNEQFF. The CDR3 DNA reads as TGCGCCAGCAGCACCACACGACAGGGAACCTACAATGAGCAGTTCTTC.

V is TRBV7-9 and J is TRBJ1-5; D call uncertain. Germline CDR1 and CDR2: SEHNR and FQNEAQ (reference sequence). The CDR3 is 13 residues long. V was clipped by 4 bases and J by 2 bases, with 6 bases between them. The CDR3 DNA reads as TGTGCCAGCAGCTCGTCTGGCAATCAGCCCCAGCATTTT. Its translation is CASSSSGNQPQHF.

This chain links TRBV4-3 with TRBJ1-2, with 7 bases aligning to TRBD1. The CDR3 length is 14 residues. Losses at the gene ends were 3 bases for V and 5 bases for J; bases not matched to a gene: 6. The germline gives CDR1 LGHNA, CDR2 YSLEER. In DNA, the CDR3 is TGCGCCAGCAGCCAGGCCCAGACAGGGTATGGCTACACCTTC. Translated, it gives CASSQAQTGYGYTF.

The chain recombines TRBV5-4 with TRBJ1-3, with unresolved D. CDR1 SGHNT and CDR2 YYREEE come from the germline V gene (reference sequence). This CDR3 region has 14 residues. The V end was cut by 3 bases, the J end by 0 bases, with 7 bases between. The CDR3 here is CASSSKSSGNTIYF. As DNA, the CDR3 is TGTGCCAGCAGCTCTAAGAGCTCTGGAAACACCATATATTTT.

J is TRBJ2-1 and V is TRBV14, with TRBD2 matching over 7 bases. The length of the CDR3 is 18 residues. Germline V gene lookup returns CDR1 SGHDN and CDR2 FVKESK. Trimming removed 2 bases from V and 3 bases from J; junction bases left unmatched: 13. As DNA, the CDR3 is TGTGCCAGCAGCCAAAGCCCCGCTAGCGGTGGGGTCTACAATGAGCAGTTCTTC. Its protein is CASSQSPASGGVYNEQFF. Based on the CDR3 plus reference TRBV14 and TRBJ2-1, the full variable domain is EAGVTQFPSHSVIEKGQTVTLRCDPISGHDNLYWYRRVMGKEIKFLLHFVKESKQDESGMPNNRFLAERTGGTYSTLKVQPAELEDSGVYFCASSQSPASGGVYNEQFFGPGTRLTVL.

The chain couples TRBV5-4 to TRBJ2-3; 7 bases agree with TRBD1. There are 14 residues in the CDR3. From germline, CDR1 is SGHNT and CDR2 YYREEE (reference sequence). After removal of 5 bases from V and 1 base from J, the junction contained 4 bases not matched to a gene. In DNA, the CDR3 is TGTGCCAGCAGTCACGACAGGGGCACAGATACGCAGTATTTT. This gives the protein CASSHDRGTDTQYF.

The CDR3 region is CASSRIHNQPQHF. For the CDR3, the DNA is TGTGCCAGCAGCCGTATACATAATCAGCCCCAGCATTTT. This chain links TRBV12-3 or TRBV12-4 with TRBJ1-5; D is undetermined. This CDR3 is built from 13 residues. Trimming took off 6 bases at V and 4 bases at J, with 10 bases between the two ends.

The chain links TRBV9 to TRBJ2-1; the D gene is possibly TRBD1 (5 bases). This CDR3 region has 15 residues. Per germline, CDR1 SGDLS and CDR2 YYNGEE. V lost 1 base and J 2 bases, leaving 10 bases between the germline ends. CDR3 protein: CASSVQGETYNEQFF. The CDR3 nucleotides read TGTGCCAGCAGCGTACAGGGTGAGACCTACAATGAGCAGTTCTTC.

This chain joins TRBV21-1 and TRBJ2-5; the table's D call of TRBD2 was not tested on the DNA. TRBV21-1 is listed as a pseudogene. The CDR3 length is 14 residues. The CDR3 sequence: CASSKTPRQETQYF. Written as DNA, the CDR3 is TGTGCCAGCAGCAAAACCCCTAGACAAGAGACCCAGTACTTC.